The sequence of this T cell receptor (beta chain) was determined in a study of T cells in Graves' hyperthyroidism and ophthalmopathy. Study observations and caveats: A model of 13 V-J features distinguished ophthalmopathy from stable hyperthyroidism.

As for this clonotype: Its antigen is unknown. At one boundary the junction diverges from the germline segment, which might be a read error.

The CDR3 is made up of 13 amino acids. Germline V gene data show CDR1 as SNHLY and CDR2 as FYNNEI. TCR beta CDR3 regions were amplified from RNA. RT-PCR in the first round (using the HTBI primer set) targeted the TCR CDR3. TCRdb re-derived calls from the multiplex PCR reads in MiXCR, one entry per CDR3 protein. The sample has nearly 750,000 distinct CDR3 sequences; around 40% are singletons. Sequenced: blood. V is TRBV2 and J is TRBJ1-2, with D unresolved. The TCR comes from a woman between 35 and 50 years old with Graves' hyperthyroidism. The CDR3 bases are TGTGCCAGCACCGGCGGAGCTAACTATGGCTACGCCTTC. Translating it yields CASTGGANYGYAF.